The rows below give T cell receptor beta chains drawn from one sample of a study of T-cell reconstitution after alpha-beta-depleted transplantation in children. MiXCR, run by TCRdb on the PCR reads, gives a single entry per CDR3 protein. The data contain 200,000 to 250,000 distinct CDR3 sequences, 6.6% of them singletons. Sequencing was performed on PBMCs, taken before TCRalphabeta/CD19-depleted stem cell transplant. These receptor sequences come from a boy aged 2 to 10 with acute lymphoblastic leukemia, due to receive a stem cell transplant. Both conserved end residues are part of each CDR3. The D gene is left open where the match is weak. Clone size appears in some rows only: once, few, many, or a class for an expanded clone.

len,d_gene,v_gene,abundance,j_gene,CDR3aa,CDR3nt
16,TRBD2,TRBV7-2,many,TRBJ2-5,CASSLTSGGPQETQYF,TGTGCCAGCAGCCTCACTAGCGGGGGGCCTCAAGAGACCCAGTACTTC
16,TRBD2,TRBV2,many,TRBJ2-3,CASSEDLAEATDTQYF,TGTGCCAGCAGTGAAGATCTAGCGGAAGCCACAGATACGCAGTATTTT
17,NA,TRBV5-1,many,TRBJ1-1,CASSLKGGTHMNTEAFF,TGCGCCAGCAGCCTCAAGGGGGGCACTCATATGAACACTGAAGCTTTCTTT
12,NA,TRBV6-2/TRBV6-3,many,TRBJ2-7,CASSGTVYEQYF,TGTGCCAGCAGCGGGACCGTCTACGAGCAGTACTTC
15,TRBD1,TRBV7-8,few,TRBJ2-5,CASSKKRDSQETQYF,TGTGCCAGCAGTAAAAAACGGGACAGTCAAGAGACCCAGTACTTC
12,NA,TRBV29-1,NA,TRBJ1-1,CSAQRQNTEAFF,TGCAGCGCCCAGAGACAGAACACTGAAGCTTTCTTT
16,TRBD1,TRBV10-3,many,TRBJ2-3,CAIRAFRQGGEDTQYF,TGTGCCATCAGGGCCTTTCGACAGGGCGGAGAAGATACGCAGTATTTT
15,TRBD1,TRBV11-3,few,TRBJ1-1,CASSRQGRGNTEAFF,TGTGCCAGCAGCCGACAGGGGAGAGGAAACACTGAAGCTTTCTTT
13,NA,TRBV7-8,NA,TRBJ2-3,CASSETGVDTQYF,TGTGCCAGCAGCGAGACGGGTGTGGATACGCAGTATTTT
11,NA,TRBV13,many,TRBJ1-1,CASSFGGIAFF,TGTGCCAGCAGCTTTGGGGGAATCGCTTTCTTT